These T cell receptor beta chains were read from a single sample in a study of cytomegalovirus exposure and HLA in healthy donors. Libraries were prepared by immunoSEQ multiplex PCR; TCRdb keeps only in-frame clonotypes and omits some of them. Of about 120,000 clones detected, 55% to 75% appear once; the ten largest clones hold approximately 8.2%. The sequenced sample consisted of PBMCs. The receptor set was obtained from a woman between 40 and 50 years old in good health and CMV-seropositive. CDR3s include the opening cysteine and the closing phenylalanine or tryptophan. The D gene is left open where the match is weak. Expanded clones are given a class, and other clones once, few, many or no size at all.

V gene: TRBV10-3; clone size: NA; J gene: TRBJ2-7; D gene: TRBD2; CDR3 DNA: TGTGCCTTGGGCGGGGGTTACGAGCAGTACTTC; CDR3 protein: CALGGGYEQYF
V gene: TRBV7-2; clone size: once; J gene: TRBJ2-1; D gene: NA; CDR3 DNA: TGTGCCAGCAGTTTAGCATCTCCCGGGACACAGGTACAGTTCTTC; CDR3 protein: CASSLASPGTQVQFF
V gene: TRBV21-1; clone size: once; J gene: TRBJ1-2; D gene: NA; CDR3 DNA: TGTGCCAGCAGCAAAGTTCGGAAAGGGACAGGGGTCTTACCACTCAACTATGGCTACACCTTC; CDR3 protein: CASSKVRKGTGVLPLNYGYTF
V gene: TRBV6-1; clone size: NA; J gene: TRBJ1-6; D gene: NA; CDR3 DNA: TGTGCCAGCAGTGAAGGCCTAAGTTCACCCCTCCACTTT; CDR3 protein: CASSEGLSSPLHF
V gene: TRBV6-5; clone size: once; J gene: TRBJ2-7; D gene: NA; CDR3 DNA: TGTGCCAGCAGTTTTCACAGGGACTCCTACGAGCAGTACTTC; CDR3 protein: CASSFHRDSYEQYF
V gene: TRBV18; clone size: NA; J gene: TRBJ1-1; D gene: NA; CDR3 DNA: TGTGCCAGCTCACTCCAAGGGGTCAAGAACACTGAAGCTTTCTTT; CDR3 protein: CASSLQGVKNTEAFF
V gene: TRBV6-1; clone size: NA; J gene: TRBJ1-1; D gene: NA; CDR3 DNA: TGTGCCAGCAGTGACTTGACAGGATACACTGAAGCTTTCTTT; CDR3 protein: CASSDLTGYTEAFF
V gene: TRBV6-4; clone size: NA; J gene: TRBJ1-2; D gene: NA; CDR3 DNA: TGTGCCAGCAGTGTGTCCGGGAACTATGGCTACACCTTC; CDR3 protein: CASSVSGNYGYTF
V gene: TRBV9; clone size: NA; J gene: TRBJ1-5; D gene: NA; CDR3 DNA: TGTGCCAGCAGCCCCGACACAAATCAGCCCCAGCATTTT; CDR3 protein: CASSPDTNQPQHF
V gene: TRBV4-2; clone size: NA; J gene: TRBJ2-1; D gene: TRBD2; CDR3 DNA: TGTGCCAGCAGCCGAGCGGGGGGGAGCTCCTACAATGAGCAGTTCTTC; CDR3 protein: CASSRAGGSSYNEQFF
V gene: TRBV29-1; clone size: NA; J gene: TRBJ1-1; D gene: NA; CDR3 DNA: TGCAGCGTTGCACAGGGTGCGGACACTGAAGCTTTCTTT; CDR3 protein: CSVAQGADTEAFF
V gene: TRBV2; clone size: few; J gene: TRBJ1-5; D gene: TRBD1; CDR3 DNA: TGTGCCAGCAGGCTGACAGGGTTTAGCAATCAGCCCCAGCATTTT; CDR3 protein: CASRLTGFSNQPQHF
V gene: TRBV27; clone size: NA; J gene: TRBJ1-1; D gene: NA; CDR3 DNA: TGTGCCACCCAAGACACGGTGAACACTGAAGCTTTCTTT; CDR3 protein: CATQDTVNTEAFF
V gene: TRBV5-1; clone size: NA; J gene: TRBJ2-7; D gene: NA; CDR3 DNA: TGCGCCAGCACGGGGATAAACTACGAGCAGTACTTC; CDR3 protein: CASTGINYEQYF
V gene: TRBV6-5; clone size: few; J gene: TRBJ1-6; D gene: TRBD1; CDR3 DNA: TGTGCCAGCAGTTACACAGGGGACAATTCACCCCTCCACTTT; CDR3 protein: CASSYTGDNSPLHF
V gene: TRBV9; clone size: NA; J gene: TRBJ1-1; D gene: NA; CDR3 DNA: TGTGCCAGCAGCGTAGATAGGAACACTGAAGCTTTCTTT; CDR3 protein: CASSVDRNTEAFF
V gene: TRBV2; clone size: NA; J gene: TRBJ1-2; D gene: NA; CDR3 DNA: TGTGCCAGCAGCCCGGACAGCGTACTTAACTATGGCTACACCTTC; CDR3 protein: CASSPDSVLNYGYTF
V gene: TRBV4-1; clone size: NA; J gene: TRBJ2-3; D gene: NA; CDR3 DNA: TGCGCCAGCAGCCAAGTCCTAACTCTCACAGATACGCAGTATTTT; CDR3 protein: CASSQVLTLTDTQYF
V gene: TRBV7-9; clone size: NA; J gene: TRBJ2-5; D gene: NA; CDR3 DNA: TGTGCCAGCAGCTTAGGGCAGGGGGAGACCCAGTACTTC; CDR3 protein: CASSLGQGETQYF
V gene: TRBV6-5; clone size: NA; J gene: TRBJ2-1; D gene: TRBD1; CDR3 DNA: TGTGCCAGCAGCCCCGGGACAGGGTATGAGCAGTTCTTC; CDR3 protein: CASSPGTGYEQFF
V gene: TRBV5-1; clone size: once; J gene: TRBJ2-7; D gene: TRBD2; CDR3 DNA: TGCGCCAGCAGCTACAATAGCGGGGGTAACTCCTACGAGCAGTACTTC; CDR3 protein: CASSYNSGGNSYEQYF
V gene: TRBV18; clone size: NA; J gene: TRBJ1-6; D gene: NA; CDR3 DNA: TGTGCCAGCTCACCTGACCTCGGGGGGGTTTCACCCCTCCACTTT; CDR3 protein: CASSPDLGGVSPLHF
V gene: TRBV4-3; clone size: NA; J gene: TRBJ2-1; D gene: TRBD2; CDR3 DNA: TGCGCCAGCAGCCAAGGGCCGGGACTAGGATCCTACAATGAGCAGTTCTTC; CDR3 protein: CASSQGPGLGSYNEQFF
V gene: TRBV5-1; clone size: NA; J gene: TRBJ2-5; D gene: TRBD2; CDR3 DNA: TGCGCCAGCTACCGGACTAGCGGGGGGGCCGGTGAGACCCAGTACTTC; CDR3 protein: CASYRTSGGAGETQYF